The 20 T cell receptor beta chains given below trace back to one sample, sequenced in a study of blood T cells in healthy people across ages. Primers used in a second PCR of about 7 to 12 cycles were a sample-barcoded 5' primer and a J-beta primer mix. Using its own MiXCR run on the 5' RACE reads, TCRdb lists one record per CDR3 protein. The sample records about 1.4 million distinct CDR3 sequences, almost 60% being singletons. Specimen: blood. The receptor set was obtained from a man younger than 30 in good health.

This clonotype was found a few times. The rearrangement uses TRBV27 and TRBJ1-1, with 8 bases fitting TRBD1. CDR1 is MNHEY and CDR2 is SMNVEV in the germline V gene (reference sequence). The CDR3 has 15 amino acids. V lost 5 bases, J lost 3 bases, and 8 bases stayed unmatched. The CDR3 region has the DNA TGTGCCAGCAGTACGCGACAGGGGATGGACACTGAAGCTTTCTTT. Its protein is CASSTRQGMDTEAFF.

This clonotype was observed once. In DNA, the CDR3 is TGTGCCTGGAGCGGGACAGGGCAAAATCAGCCCCAGCATTTT. This gives the protein CAWSGTGQNQPQHF. The chain links TRBV30 to TRBJ1-5, with 9 bases matching TRBD1. Germline CDR1 reads GTSNPN; CDR2 reads SVGIG (reference sequence). Losses at the gene ends were 3 bases for V and 4 bases for J; bases not matched to a gene: 4. The CDR3 runs 14 residues.

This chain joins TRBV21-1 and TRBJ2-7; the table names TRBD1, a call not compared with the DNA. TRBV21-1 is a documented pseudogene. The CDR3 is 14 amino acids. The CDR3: CASVPHSRTYEQYF. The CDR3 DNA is TGTGCCAGTGTGCCCCACAGTCGAACCTACGAGCAGTACTTC.

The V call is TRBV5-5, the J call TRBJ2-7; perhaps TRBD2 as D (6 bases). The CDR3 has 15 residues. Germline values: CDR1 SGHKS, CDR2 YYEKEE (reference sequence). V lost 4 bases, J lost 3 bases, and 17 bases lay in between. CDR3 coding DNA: TGTGCCAGCAGCGCCCTCCGGGACTTTTACTACGAGCAGTACTTC. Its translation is CASSALRDFYYEQYF.

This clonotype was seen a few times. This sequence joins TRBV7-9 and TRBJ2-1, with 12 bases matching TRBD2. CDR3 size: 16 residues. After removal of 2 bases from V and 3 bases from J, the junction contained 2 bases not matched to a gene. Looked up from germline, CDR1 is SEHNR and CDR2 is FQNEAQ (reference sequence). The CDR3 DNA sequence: TGTGCCAGCAGCTTACTAGCGGGGGGGTTCTACAATGAGCAGTTCTTC. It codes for CASSLLAGGFYNEQFF.

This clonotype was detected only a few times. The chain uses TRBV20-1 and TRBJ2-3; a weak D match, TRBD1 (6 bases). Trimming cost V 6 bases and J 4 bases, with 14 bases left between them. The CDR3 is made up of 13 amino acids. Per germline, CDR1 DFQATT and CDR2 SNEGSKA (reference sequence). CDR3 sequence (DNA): TGCAGTGCCCGGGACACCAAATCAGATACGCAGTATTTT. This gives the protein CSARDTKSDTQYF.

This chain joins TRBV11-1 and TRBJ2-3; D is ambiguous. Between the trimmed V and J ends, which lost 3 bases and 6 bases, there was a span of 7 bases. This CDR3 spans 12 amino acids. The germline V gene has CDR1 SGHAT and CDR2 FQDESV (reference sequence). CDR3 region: CASSFEADTQYF. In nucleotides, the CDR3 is TGTGCCAGCAGCTTTGAGGCCGATACGCAGTATTTT. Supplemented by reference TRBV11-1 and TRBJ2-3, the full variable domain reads EAEVAQSPRYKITEKSQAVAFWCDPISGHATLYWYRQILGQGPELLVQFQDESVVDDSQLPKDRFSAERLKGVDSTLKIQPAELGDSAMYLCASSFEADTQYFGPGTRLTVL.

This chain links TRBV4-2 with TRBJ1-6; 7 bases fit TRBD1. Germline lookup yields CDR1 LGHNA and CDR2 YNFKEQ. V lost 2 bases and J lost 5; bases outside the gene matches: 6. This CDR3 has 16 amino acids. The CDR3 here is CASSQTGVHDNSPLHF. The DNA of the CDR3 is TGTGCCAGCAGCCAAACAGGGGTGCACGATAATTCACCCCTCCACTTT.

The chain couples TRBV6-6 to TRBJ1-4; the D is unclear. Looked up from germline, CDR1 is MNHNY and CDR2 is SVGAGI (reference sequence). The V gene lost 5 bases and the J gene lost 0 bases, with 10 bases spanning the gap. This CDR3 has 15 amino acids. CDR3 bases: TGTGCCAGCAGTATCCCGACAACAACTAATGAAAAACTGTTTTTT. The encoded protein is CASSIPTTTNEKLFF.

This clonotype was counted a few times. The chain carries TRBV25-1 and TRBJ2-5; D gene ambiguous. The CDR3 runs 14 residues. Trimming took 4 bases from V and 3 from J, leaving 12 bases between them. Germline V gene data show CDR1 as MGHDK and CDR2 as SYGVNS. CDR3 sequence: CASSVSLVKETQYF. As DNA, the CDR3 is TGTGCCAGCAGTGTATCCCTGGTCAAAGAGACCCAGTACTTC.

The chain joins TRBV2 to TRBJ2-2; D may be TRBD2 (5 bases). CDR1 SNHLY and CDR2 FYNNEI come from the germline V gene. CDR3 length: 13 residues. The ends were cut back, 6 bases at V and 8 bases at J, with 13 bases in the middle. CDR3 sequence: CASSPLVFGELFF. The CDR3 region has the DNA TGTGCCAGCAGCCCACTAGTATTTGGGGAGCTGTTTTTT.

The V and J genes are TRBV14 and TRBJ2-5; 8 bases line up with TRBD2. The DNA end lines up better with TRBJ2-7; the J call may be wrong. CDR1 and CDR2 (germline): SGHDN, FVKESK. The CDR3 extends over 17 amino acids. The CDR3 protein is CASSQDIRGLVPVEQYF. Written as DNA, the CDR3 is TGTGCCAGCAGCCAAGATATTAGGGGACTAGTTCCAGTCGAGCAGTACTTC.

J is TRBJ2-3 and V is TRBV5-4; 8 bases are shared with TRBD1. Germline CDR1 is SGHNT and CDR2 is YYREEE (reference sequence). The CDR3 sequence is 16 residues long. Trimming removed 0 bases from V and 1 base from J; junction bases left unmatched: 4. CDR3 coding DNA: TGTGCCAGCAGCTTGGGTCTGGACAGGGGCACAGATACGCAGTATTTT. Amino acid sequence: CASSLGLDRGTDTQYF.

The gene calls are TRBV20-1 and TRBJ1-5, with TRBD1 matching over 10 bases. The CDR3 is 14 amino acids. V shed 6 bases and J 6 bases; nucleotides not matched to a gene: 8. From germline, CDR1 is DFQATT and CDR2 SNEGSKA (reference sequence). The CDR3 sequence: CSARDRGLGQPQHF. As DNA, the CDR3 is TGCAGTGCCCGGGACAGGGGCCTCGGTCAGCCCCAGCATTTT.

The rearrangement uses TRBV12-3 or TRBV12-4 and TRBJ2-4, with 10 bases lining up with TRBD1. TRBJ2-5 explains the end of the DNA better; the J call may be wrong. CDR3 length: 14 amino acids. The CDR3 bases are TGTGCCAGCAGTTTAGGACAGGGGGCTAAGACCCAGTACTTC. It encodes CASSLGQGAKTQYF.

The CDR3 DNA reads TGCAGCGTCTCAGGGGGGGGGCCCCGCACAGATACGCAGTATTTT. This gives the protein CSVSGGGPRTDTQYF. The genes are TRBV29-1 and TRBJ2-3; D is possibly TRBD1 or TRBD2 (7 bases each). The CDR3 length is 15 residues. Germline values: CDR1 SQVTM, CDR2 ANQGSEA. The germline V and J ends were trimmed by 6 bases and 1 base, with 17 bases remaining between them.

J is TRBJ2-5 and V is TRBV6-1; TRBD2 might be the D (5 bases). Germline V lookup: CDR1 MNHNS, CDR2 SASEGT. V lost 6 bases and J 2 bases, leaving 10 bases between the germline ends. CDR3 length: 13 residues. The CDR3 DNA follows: TGTGCCAGCAGGGGGAGACGGCAAGAGACCCAGTACTTC. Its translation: CASRGRRQETQYF.

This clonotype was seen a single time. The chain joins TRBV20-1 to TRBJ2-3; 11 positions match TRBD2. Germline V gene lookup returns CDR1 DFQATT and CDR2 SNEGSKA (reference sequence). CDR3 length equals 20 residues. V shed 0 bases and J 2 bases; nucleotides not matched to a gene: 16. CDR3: CSAREHPRLLAGDFTDTQYF. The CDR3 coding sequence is TGCAGTGCTAGAGAGCACCCCCGACTACTAGCGGGAGATTTCACAGATACGCAGTATTTT.

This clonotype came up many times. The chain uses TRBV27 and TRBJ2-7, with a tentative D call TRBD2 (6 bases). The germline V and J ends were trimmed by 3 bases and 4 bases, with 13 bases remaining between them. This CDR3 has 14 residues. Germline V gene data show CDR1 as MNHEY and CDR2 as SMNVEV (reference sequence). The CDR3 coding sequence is TGTGCCAGCAGTTTTGGAGGGGTCGAATACGAGCAGTACTTC. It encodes CASSFGGVEYEQYF.

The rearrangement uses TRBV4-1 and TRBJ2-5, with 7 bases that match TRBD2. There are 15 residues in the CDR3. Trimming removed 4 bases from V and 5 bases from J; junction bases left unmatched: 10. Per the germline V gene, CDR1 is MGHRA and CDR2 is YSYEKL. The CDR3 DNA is TGCGCCAGCAGCCGGCTCCCGGGACTAAGGGAGACCCAGTACTTC. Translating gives CASSRLPGLRETQYF.